Ten or more counts support the clone carrying this TCR beta chain. Its cognate antigen is unknown. The source of the sample is a study of T cells after yellow fever vaccination. The overall study: Preparation of the low-cell-number fractions used SMART-Seq v4 Ultra Low Input. Study-wide points: Weaker overall was a secondary response that nonetheless peaked faster, on day 5 versus 15.

Conversion of TCR transcripts into cDNA relied on 5'RACE template switching, which added a universal primer site and UMIs. TCRdb analysed the 5' RACE reads with MiXCR anew, one entry per CDR3 protein. The sample lists around 360,000 distinct CDR3 sequences; 11% were seen once. V dropped 5 bases and J dropped 4 bases, with 6 bases sitting between them. This CDR3 spans 12 amino acids. Germline assignment: CDR1 SEHNR and CDR2 FQNEAQ (reference sequence). This sample comprised PBMCs, obtained on the day of the first yellow fever vaccination. The receptor comes from a man in his late teens or twenties who received the YFV17D yellow fever vaccine. V is TRBV7-9 and J is TRBJ2-1; D ambiguous. This chain's CDR3 is CASSRTYNEQFF. The CDR3 DNA reads TGTGCCAGCAGCCGGACGTACAATGAGCAGTTCTTC.